This entry is about one T cell receptor beta chain. The data belong to a study of blood T cell repertoires in COVID-19. Study-level background: PBMCs, B-cell-depleted T cells, or T cells provided the cDNA or gDNA that made up the material.

The method was immunoSEQ multiplex PCR; TCRdb's version includes in-frame clones alone and lacks a portion of them. The data hold approximately 210,000 clones, with about 86% observed a single time. This TCR derives from a woman in her fifties or sixties with acute COVID-19. Material: PBMCs or T cells enriched from blood (not recorded which).

The CDR3 DNA reads TGTGCCAGCAGTCTAACCAGGGGGACTAACTATGGCTACACCTTC. Protein: CASSLTRGTNYGYTF. The J gene is TRBJ1-2, the V gene TRBV27; 7 nucleotides agree with TRBD1. Germline V gene sequence: CDR1 MNHEY, CDR2 SMNVEV (reference sequence). Trimming at V came to 5 bases and at J to 0 bases, leaving 6 bases not matched to a gene. The length of the CDR3 is 15 residues.